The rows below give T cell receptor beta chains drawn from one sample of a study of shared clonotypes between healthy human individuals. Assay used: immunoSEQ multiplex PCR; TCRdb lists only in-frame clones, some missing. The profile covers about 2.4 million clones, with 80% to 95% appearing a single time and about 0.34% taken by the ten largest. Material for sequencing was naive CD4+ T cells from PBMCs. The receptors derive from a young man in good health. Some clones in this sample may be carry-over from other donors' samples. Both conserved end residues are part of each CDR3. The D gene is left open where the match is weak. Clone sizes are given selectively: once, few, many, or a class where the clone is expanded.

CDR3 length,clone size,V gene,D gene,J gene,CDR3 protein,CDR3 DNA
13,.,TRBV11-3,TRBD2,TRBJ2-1,CASRLAGANEQFF,TGTGCCAGTAGACTAGCGGGAGCTAATGAGCAGTTCTTC
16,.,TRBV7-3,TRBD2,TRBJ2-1,CASSPSGTSGWNEQFF,TGTGCCAGCAGCCCTTCCGGGACTAGCGGATGGAATGAGCAGTTCTTC
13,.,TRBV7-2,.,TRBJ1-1,CASSLAGARRAFF,TGTGCCAGCAGCTTAGCTGGGGCCAGGCGTGCTTTCTTT
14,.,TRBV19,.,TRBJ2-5,CASNRGTLQETQYF,TGTGCCAGTAATCGGGGTACCCTCCAAGAGACCCAGTACTTC
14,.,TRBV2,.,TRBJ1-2,CASIGGRGDYGYTF,TGTGCCAGCATCGGGGGCAGGGGAGACTATGGCTACACCTTC
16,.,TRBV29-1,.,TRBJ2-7,CSVEDRGGGFPYEQYF,TGCAGCGTTGAAGATCGCGGAGGGGGGTTCCCCTACGAGCAGTACTTC
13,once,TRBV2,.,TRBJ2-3,CASRPGTPDTQYF,TGTGCCAGCAGACCCGGGACTCCAGATACGCAGTATTTT
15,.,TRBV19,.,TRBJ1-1,CASSLLGEKNTEAFF,TGTGCCAGTAGTCTTCTGGGGGAAAAGAACACTGAAGCTTTCTTT
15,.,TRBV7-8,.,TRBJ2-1,CASSPPGDHYNEQFF,TGTGCCAGCAGCCCCCCAGGGGACCACTACAATGAGCAGTTCTTC
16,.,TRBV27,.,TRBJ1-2,CASSQSRGGSNYGYTF,TGTGCCAGCAGTCAATCTCGAGGGGGAAGTAACTATGGCTACACCTTC
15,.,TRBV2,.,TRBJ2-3,CASSDGGTRLDTQYF,TGTGCCAGCAGTGACGGCGGGACAAGGTTAGATACGCAGTATTTT
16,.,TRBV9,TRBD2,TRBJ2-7,CASSPRMGEGRHEQYF,TGTGCCAGCAGCCCCCGAATGGGGGAGGGCCGCCACGAGCAGTACTTC
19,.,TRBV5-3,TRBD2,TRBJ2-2,CARSATRGLAGLNTGELFF,TGTGCCAGAAGCGCCACTCGCGGACTAGCGGGATTGAACACCGGGGAGCTGTTTTTT
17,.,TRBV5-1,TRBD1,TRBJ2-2,CASSLTRTGTGTGELFF,TGCGCCAGCAGCCTCACAAGGACAGGCACGGGCACCGGGGAGCTGTTTTTT
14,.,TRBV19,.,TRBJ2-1,CASSVGGDYNEQFF,TGTGCCAGTTCAGTGGGCGGAGACTACAATGAGCAGTTCTTC
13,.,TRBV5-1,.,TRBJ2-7,CASSAGRIYEQYF,TGCGCCAGCAGCGCCGGACGGATCTACGAGCAGTACTTC
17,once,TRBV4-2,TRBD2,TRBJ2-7,CASSPRRAASGPYEQYF,TGTGCCAGCAGCCCCCGTCGGGCCGCTAGCGGCCCCTACGAGCAGTACTTC
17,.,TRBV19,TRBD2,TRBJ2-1,CASRTPVGTSAYNEQFF,TGTGCCAGTAGAACCCCGGTCGGGACTAGCGCCTACAATGAGCAGTTCTTC
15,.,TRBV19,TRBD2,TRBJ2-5,CASSPRTSGRETQYF,TGTGCCAGTAGCCCTCGGACTAGCGGGAGGGAGACCCAGTACTTC
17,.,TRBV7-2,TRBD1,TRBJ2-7,CASSAPVGQGRRYEQYF,TGTGCCAGCAGCGCCCCCGTGGGACAGGGTCGTAGGTACGAGCAGTACTTC
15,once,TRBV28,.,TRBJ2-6,CASSRPASGANVLTF,TGTGCCAGCAGTCGTCCTGCCAGTGGGGCCAACGTCCTGACTTTC
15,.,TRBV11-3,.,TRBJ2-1,CASSPNPTRDNEQFF,TGTGCCAGCAGCCCGAACCCCACGAGGGACAATGAGCAGTTCTTC
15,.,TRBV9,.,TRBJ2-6,CASSVRGDGANVLTF,TGTGCCAGCAGCGTCAGGGGAGATGGGGCCAACGTCCTGACTTTC
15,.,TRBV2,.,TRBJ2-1,CASSELPSSYNEQFF,TGTGCCAGCAGTGAACTACCGAGCTCCTACAATGAGCAGTTCTTC
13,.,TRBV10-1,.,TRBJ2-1,CASSVGSYNEQFF,TGCGCCAGCAGTGTGGGGTCCTACAATGAGCAGTTCTTC
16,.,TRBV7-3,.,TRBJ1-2,CASSAAPTVSDYGYTF,TGTGCCAGCAGCGCTGCACCGACAGTGTCGGACTATGGCTACACCTTC
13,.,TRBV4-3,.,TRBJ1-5,CASSQGGGQPQHF,TGCGCCAGCAGCCAAGGGGGGGGTCAGCCCCAGCATTTT
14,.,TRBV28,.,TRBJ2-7,CASRLRGLIYEQYF,TGTGCCAGCCGGCTCAGGGGACTGATATACGAGCAGTACTTC
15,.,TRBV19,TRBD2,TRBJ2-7,CASATSGRAIYEQYF,TGTGCCAGCGCGACTAGCGGGAGGGCCATTTACGAGCAGTACTTC